Listed below are T cell receptor beta chains from one sample, sequenced in a study of blood T cell repertoires in COVID-19. Data came from immunoSEQ multiplex PCR; TCRdb stores just in-frame clones and leaves some out. The repertoire holds 200,000 to 250,000 clones, with about four fifths as singletons. Sequenced sample: PBMCs or T cells enriched from blood (not recorded which). The receptors were sampled from a middle-aged woman with acute COVID-19. CDR3s include the opening cysteine and the closing phenylalanine or tryptophan. D genes are given only for firm matches. Size is stated for part of the rows, as once, few or many counts, or as a class when the clone is expanded.

len: 15; j_gene: TRBJ2-1; v_gene: TRBV4-1; d_gene: TRBD2; abundance: many; CDR3aa: CASSPTSGRFSEQFF; CDR3nt: TGCGCCAGCAGTCCTACTAGCGGGAGATTTAGTGAGCAGTTCTTC
len: 13; j_gene: TRBJ1-5; v_gene: TRBV12-3/TRBV12-4; d_gene: NA; abundance: many; CDR3aa: CASSNEPYQPQHF; CDR3nt: TGTGCCAGCAGCAATGAGCCTTATCAGCCCCAGCATTTT
len: 14; j_gene: TRBJ2-1; v_gene: TRBV7-2; d_gene: NA; abundance: NA; CDR3aa: CASSARQIRHEQFF; CDR3nt: TGTGCCAGCAGCGCCAGACAGATCCGCCATGAGCAGTTCTTC
len: 16; j_gene: TRBJ2-7; v_gene: TRBV4-3; d_gene: TRBD2; abundance: NA; CDR3aa: CASSQGPGGPFNEQYF; CDR3nt: TGCGCCAGCAGCCAGGGCCCGGGGGGGCCATTTAACGAGCAGTACTTC
len: 14; j_gene: TRBJ1-2; v_gene: TRBV2; d_gene: TRBD1; abundance: NA; CDR3aa: CASSGGQAIYGYTF; CDR3nt: TGTGCCAGCAGTGGGGGACAGGCCATCTATGGCTACACCTTC
len: 15; j_gene: TRBJ2-3; v_gene: TRBV5-1; d_gene: TRBD1; abundance: NA; CDR3aa: CASSSGTGDLDTQYF; CDR3nt: TGCGCCAGCAGCTCGGGGACAGGAGATCTAGATACGCAGTATTTT
len: 18; j_gene: TRBJ1-2; v_gene: TRBV4-3; d_gene: NA; abundance: NA; CDR3aa: CASSQEPVGERPDYGYTF; CDR3nt: TGCGCCAGCAGCCAAGAACCCGTCGGGGAAAGGCCTGACTATGGCTACACCTTC
len: 16; j_gene: TRBJ2-2; v_gene: TRBV11-3; d_gene: NA; abundance: NA; CDR3aa: CASSLRGTSNTGELFF; CDR3nt: TGTGCCAGCAGCTTACGGGGGACCTCGAACACCGGGGAGCTGTTTTTT
len: 14; j_gene: TRBJ1-2; v_gene: TRBV5-6; d_gene: TRBD1; abundance: NA; CDR3aa: CASSLKTGSYGYTF; CDR3nt: TGTGCCAGCAGCTTGAAGACAGGGTCCTATGGCTACACCTTC
len: 13; j_gene: TRBJ2-7; v_gene: TRBV11-2; d_gene: NA; abundance: NA; CDR3aa: CASSGRQIYEQYF; CDR3nt: TGTGCCAGCAGCGGGAGACAAATTTACGAGCAGTACTTC
len: 13; j_gene: TRBJ1-5; v_gene: TRBV19; d_gene: TRBD1; abundance: NA; CDR3aa: CASSTGGNQPQHF; CDR3nt: TGTGCCAGTTCTACAGGGGGAAATCAGCCCCAGCATTTT
len: 13; j_gene: TRBJ2-7; v_gene: TRBV7-9; d_gene: TRBD2; abundance: NA; CDR3aa: CASSSGGGNEQYF; CDR3nt: TGTGCCAGCAGCAGCGGGGGTGGCAACGAGCAGTACTTC
len: 13; j_gene: TRBJ2-7; v_gene: TRBV5-6; d_gene: TRBD1; abundance: few; CDR3aa: CASSWGTDYEQYF; CDR3nt: TGTGCCAGCAGCTGGGGGACAGACTACGAGCAGTACTTC
len: 19; j_gene: TRBJ2-1; v_gene: TRBV10-2; d_gene: NA; abundance: NA; CDR3aa: CATHPVEGASAYSYNEQFF; CDR3nt: TGCGCCACACACCCGGTGGAAGGGGCCAGTGCTTACTCCTACAATGAGCAGTTCTTC
len: 12; j_gene: TRBJ2-7; v_gene: TRBV29-1; d_gene: NA; abundance: NA; CDR3aa: CSVEGLAREQYF; CDR3nt: TGCAGCGTTGAAGGGCTAGCTCGCGAGCAGTACTTC
len: 15; j_gene: TRBJ2-1; v_gene: TRBV12-5; d_gene: TRBD2; abundance: NA; CDR3aa: CASGTEGLAGVEQFF; CDR3nt: TGTGCTAGTGGAACTGAGGGACTAGCGGGAGTCGAGCAGTTCTTC
len: 13; j_gene: TRBJ2-7; v_gene: TRBV2; d_gene: NA; abundance: NA; CDR3aa: CASSGRLGYEQYF; CDR3nt: TGTGCCAGCAGTGGCAGGCTTGGCTACGAGCAGTACTTC
len: 14; j_gene: TRBJ2-1; v_gene: TRBV16; d_gene: NA; abundance: NA; CDR3aa: CASSLPTRRDEQFF; CDR3nt: TGTGCCAGCAGCCTCCCAACCCGGCGGGATGAGCAGTTCTTC
len: 16; j_gene: TRBJ2-7; v_gene: TRBV11-2; d_gene: NA; abundance: NA; CDR3aa: CASSLGSIGLGYEQYF; CDR3nt: TGTGCCAGCAGCTTAGGATCGATTGGGCTCGGTTACGAGCAGTACTTC
len: 13; j_gene: TRBJ1-2; v_gene: TRBV29-1; d_gene: NA; abundance: NA; CDR3aa: CSVERGARGGYTF; CDR3nt: TGCAGCGTTGAACGGGGGGCGAGGGGTGGCTACACCTTC
len: 16; j_gene: TRBJ1-1; v_gene: TRBV7-9; d_gene: NA; abundance: NA; CDR3aa: CASSPRRGWQDTEAFF; CDR3nt: TGTGCCAGCAGCCCTCGGAGGGGCTGGCAGGACACTGAAGCTTTCTTT
len: 15; j_gene: TRBJ1-3; v_gene: TRBV2; d_gene: TRBD1; abundance: once; CDR3aa: CASSPAEGARNTIYF; CDR3nt: TGTGCCAGCAGTCCCGCCGAGGGGGCTCGAAACACCATATATTTT